This T cell receptor (beta chain) was obtained from a study of shared T cell receptors in the human thymus. This clone was picked up one time. CDR3 length: 14 amino acids. Germline lookup yields CDR1 WSHSY and CDR2 SAAADI. V shed 6 bases and J 7 bases; nucleotides not matched to a gene: 4. The protocol was immunoSEQ multiplex PCR, while the TCRdb copy is restricted to in-frame clones and leaves out a portion. This sample has about 500,000 clones; roughly 74% occur once, and the top ten carry about 0.013%. In addition, the sample was reused for a study of human thymus T cells. That work states: Donors were healthy Finnish babies undergoing corrective operations for congenital heart defects. Thymus was obtained from resections taken during corrective heart surgery. Apparent bias marked the V and J gene usage of thymic and blood repertoires. Thymic TCR repertoires of unrelated people reportedly overlapped highly.

The rearrangement links TRBV10-2 to TRBJ2-1; TRBD2 aligns across 12 bases. This receptor was identified in a boy younger than two with a congenital heart defect. The sample consisted of thymocytes. CDR3 DNA: TGCGCCAGCAGGGGGACTAGCGGGTTTAATGAGCAGTTCTTC. Its translation is CASRGTSGFNEQFF.